A selection of T cell receptor beta chains follows, all from one sample in a study of CD8 T cells in Susac syndrome. TCRdb ran MiXCR on the immunoSEQ multiplex PCR reads and lists one entry per CDR3 protein. Among some 260,000 distinct CDR3 sequences listed, 85% were seen once. Sequencing input: CD8+ T cells from PBMCs. Receptors originate from a human donor with multiple sclerosis. The CDR3 runs from the conserved cysteine through the conserved F or W. Each record gives: J gene, V gene, clone size, CDR3 protein. Clone size is given for some rows only: seen once, a few or many times, or a class if the clone is expanded.

j_call: TRBJ2-5
v_call: TRBV7-9
clone_size: once
cdr3_aa: CASSLDGEGYQYF

j_call: TRBJ2-1
v_call: TRBV6-1
clone_size: -
cdr3_aa: CASSRSRLAGSPQSYNEQFF

j_call: TRBJ2-3
v_call: TRBV6-5
clone_size: -
cdr3_aa: CASSSLAGGLPDTQYF

j_call: TRBJ2-1
v_call: TRBV20-1
clone_size: -
cdr3_aa: CSARDRERYNEQFF

j_call: TRBJ1-5
v_call: TRBV19
clone_size: -
cdr3_aa: CASGLRDRYQPQHF

j_call: TRBJ2-7
v_call: TRBV29-1
clone_size: -
cdr3_aa: CSVEAALGRSYEQYF

j_call: TRBJ2-7
v_call: TRBV2
clone_size: few
cdr3_aa: CASSEDRAGGPYYEQYF

j_call: TRBJ2-2
v_call: TRBV9
clone_size: -
cdr3_aa: CASSTGTQPNTGELFF

j_call: TRBJ2-7
v_call: TRBV27
clone_size: -
cdr3_aa: CASSLAGPYEQYF

j_call: TRBJ2-3
v_call: TRBV6-5
clone_size: -
cdr3_aa: CASSRTSGRTDTQYF

j_call: TRBJ2-7
v_call: TRBV13
clone_size: -
cdr3_aa: CASSSRALREYRGQYF

j_call: TRBJ2-7
v_call: TRBV27
clone_size: -
cdr3_aa: CASMLAGGRYEQYF

j_call: TRBJ2-4
v_call: TRBV10-2
clone_size: once
cdr3_aa: CASSGYLGAPTLAKNIQYF

j_call: TRBJ2-1
v_call: TRBV10-3
clone_size: -
cdr3_aa: CAISDGQFSYNEQFF

j_call: TRBJ2-1
v_call: TRBV6-4
clone_size: -
cdr3_aa: CASSPTSGSADEQFF

j_call: TRBJ1-2
v_call: TRBV7-3
clone_size: -
cdr3_aa: CASSLSAGGYGYTF

j_call: TRBJ1-1
v_call: TRBV9
clone_size: -
cdr3_aa: CASSTPMNTEAFF

j_call: TRBJ2-1
v_call: TRBV28
clone_size: -
cdr3_aa: CASRPDRGPLYNEQFF

j_call: TRBJ2-7
v_call: TRBV7-9
clone_size: -
cdr3_aa: CASSPPRVHYEQYF

j_call: TRBJ2-1
v_call: TRBV11-1
clone_size: -
cdr3_aa: CASSPWTGGGEGDSYNEQFF

j_call: TRBJ1-2
v_call: TRBV7-9
clone_size: -
cdr3_aa: CASRQGSALISNYGYTF

j_call: TRBJ2-1
v_call: TRBV9
clone_size: -
cdr3_aa: CASSASGTRDEQFF

j_call: TRBJ2-1
v_call: TRBV28
clone_size: -
cdr3_aa: CASSSTGLAVNEQFF

j_call: TRBJ2-1
v_call: TRBV5-1
clone_size: -
cdr3_aa: CASSFYPQDNEQFF

j_call: TRBJ2-2
v_call: TRBV28
clone_size: once
cdr3_aa: CASSLAGGLTGELFF

j_call: TRBJ2-1
v_call: TRBV5-5
clone_size: once
cdr3_aa: CASSFLAGGPYEQFF

j_call: TRBJ1-3
v_call: TRBV10-3
clone_size: -
cdr3_aa: CAISASVAHSGNTIYF

j_call: TRBJ2-2
v_call: TRBV23-1
clone_size: -
cdr3_aa: CAAWPSPANTGELFF

j_call: TRBJ2-5
v_call: TRBV28
clone_size: -
cdr3_aa: CASSSRTAPEYF

j_call: TRBJ1-3
v_call: TRBV9
clone_size: -
cdr3_aa: CASGRGHSGNTIYF

j_call: TRBJ1-2
v_call: TRBV2
clone_size: -
cdr3_aa: CATVVPLSGYTF

j_call: TRBJ2-7
v_call: TRBV9
clone_size: -
cdr3_aa: CASSPTGGIYEQYF

j_call: TRBJ1-1
v_call: TRBV3-1
clone_size: few
cdr3_aa: CASSQDRGNTEAFF

j_call: TRBJ1-1
v_call: TRBV19
clone_size: -
cdr3_aa: CASSLAANTEAFF

j_call: TRBJ1-2
v_call: TRBV7-9
clone_size: -
cdr3_aa: CASSVWDRSYGYTF

j_call: TRBJ2-5
v_call: TRBV7-4
clone_size: -
cdr3_aa: CASSSRTGRGGETQYF